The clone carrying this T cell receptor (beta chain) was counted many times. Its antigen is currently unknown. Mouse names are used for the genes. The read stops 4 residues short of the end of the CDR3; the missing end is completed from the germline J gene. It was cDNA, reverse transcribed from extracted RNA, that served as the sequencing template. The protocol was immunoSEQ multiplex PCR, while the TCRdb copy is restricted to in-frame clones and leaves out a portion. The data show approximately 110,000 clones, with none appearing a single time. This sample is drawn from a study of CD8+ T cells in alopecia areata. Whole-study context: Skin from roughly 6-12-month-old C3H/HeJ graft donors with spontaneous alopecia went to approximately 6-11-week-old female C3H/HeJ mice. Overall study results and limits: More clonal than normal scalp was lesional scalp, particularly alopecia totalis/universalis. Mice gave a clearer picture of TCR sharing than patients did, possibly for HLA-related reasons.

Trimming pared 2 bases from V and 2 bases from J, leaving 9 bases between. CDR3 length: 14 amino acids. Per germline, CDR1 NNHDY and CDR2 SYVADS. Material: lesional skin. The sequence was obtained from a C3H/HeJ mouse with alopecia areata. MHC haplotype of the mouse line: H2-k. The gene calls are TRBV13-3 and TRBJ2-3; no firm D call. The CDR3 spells CASSEGSVAETLYF. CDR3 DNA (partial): TGTGCCAGCAGTGAAGGGTCTGTTGCAGAA.